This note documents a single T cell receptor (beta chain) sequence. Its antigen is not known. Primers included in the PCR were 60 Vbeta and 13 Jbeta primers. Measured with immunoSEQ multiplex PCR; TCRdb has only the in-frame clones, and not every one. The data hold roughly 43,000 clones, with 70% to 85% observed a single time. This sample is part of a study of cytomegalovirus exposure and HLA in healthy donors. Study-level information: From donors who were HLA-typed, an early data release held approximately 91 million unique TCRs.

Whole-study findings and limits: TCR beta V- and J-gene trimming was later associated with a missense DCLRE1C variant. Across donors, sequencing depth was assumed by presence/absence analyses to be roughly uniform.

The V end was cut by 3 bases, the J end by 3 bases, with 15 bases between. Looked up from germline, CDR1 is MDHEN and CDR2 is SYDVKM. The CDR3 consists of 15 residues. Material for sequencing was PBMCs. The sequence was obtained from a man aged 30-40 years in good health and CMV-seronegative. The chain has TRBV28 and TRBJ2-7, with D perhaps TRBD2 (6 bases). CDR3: CASSFPGGIIYEQYF. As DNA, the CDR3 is TGTGCCAGCAGTTTTCCCGGGGGAATTATCTACGAGCAGTACTTC.